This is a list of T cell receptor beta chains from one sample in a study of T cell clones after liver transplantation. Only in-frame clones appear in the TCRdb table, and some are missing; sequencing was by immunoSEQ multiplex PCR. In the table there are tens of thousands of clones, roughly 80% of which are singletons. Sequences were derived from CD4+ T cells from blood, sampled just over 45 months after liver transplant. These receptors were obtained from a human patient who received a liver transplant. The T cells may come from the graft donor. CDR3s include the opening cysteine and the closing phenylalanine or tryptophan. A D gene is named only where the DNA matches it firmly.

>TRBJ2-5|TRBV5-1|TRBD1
CASSTGARETQYF
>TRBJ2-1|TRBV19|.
CASSRTRGAPYNEQFF
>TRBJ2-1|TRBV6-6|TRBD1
CASSSNRGPYNEQFF
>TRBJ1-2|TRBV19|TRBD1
CASSISRTGDGYTF
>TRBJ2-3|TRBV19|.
CASSPRGRTDTQYF
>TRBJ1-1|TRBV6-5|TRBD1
CASSIITGGGTEAFF
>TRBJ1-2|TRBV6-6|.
CACRQTNYGYTF
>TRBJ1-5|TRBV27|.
CASSPRGWGFSSNQPQHF
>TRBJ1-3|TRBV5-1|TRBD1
CASSSTGISSGNTIYF
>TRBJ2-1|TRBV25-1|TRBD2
CASTSHSGRGDEQFF
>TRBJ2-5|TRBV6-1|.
CASTGQLQETQYF
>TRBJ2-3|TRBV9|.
CASSVEQRTDTQYF
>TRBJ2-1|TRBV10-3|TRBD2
CAISGLATSSSYNEQFF
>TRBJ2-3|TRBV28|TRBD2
CASSLWGTSGSEADTQYF
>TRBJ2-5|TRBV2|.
CASSYQGLTQETQYF
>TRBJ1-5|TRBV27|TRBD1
CASSPPGQTNWPQHF
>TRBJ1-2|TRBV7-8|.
CASSPRAADYGYTF
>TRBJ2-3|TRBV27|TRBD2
CASSLRSSGRRSHTDTQYF
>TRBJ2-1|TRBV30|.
CAWSVGPFYNEQFF
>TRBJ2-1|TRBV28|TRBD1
CASRTGTGTYNEQFF
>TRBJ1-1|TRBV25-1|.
CASNGPYTEAFF
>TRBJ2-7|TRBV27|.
CASSLRQGIYEQYF
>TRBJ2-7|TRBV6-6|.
CASSTSGGSYEQYF
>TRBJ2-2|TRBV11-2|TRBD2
CASTSAGGFNTGELFF
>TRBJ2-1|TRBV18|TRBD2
CASSPLNWTSGRANEQFF
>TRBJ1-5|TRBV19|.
CASSIGRRGNEQPQHF
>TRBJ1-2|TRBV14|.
CASSLPWGDGYTF
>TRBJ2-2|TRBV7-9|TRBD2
CASSSRLAENTGELFF
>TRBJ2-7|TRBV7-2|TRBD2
CASSTTSGLGQYF
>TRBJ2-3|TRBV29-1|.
CSVGAGAFSTDTQYF
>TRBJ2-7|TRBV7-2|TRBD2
CASSLQREGGEQYF
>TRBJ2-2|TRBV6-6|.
CASSYRGSRDTGELFF
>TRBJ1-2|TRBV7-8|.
CASSLEVLVWESTGYTF
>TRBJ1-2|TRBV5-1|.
CASSQGPPTPGYTF
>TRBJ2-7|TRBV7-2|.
CASSLVGQYEQYF
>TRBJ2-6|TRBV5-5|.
CASSQKTLSSGANVLTF
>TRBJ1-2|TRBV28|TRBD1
CAGGQNYGYTF
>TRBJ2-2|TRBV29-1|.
CSVEANRGNGELFF